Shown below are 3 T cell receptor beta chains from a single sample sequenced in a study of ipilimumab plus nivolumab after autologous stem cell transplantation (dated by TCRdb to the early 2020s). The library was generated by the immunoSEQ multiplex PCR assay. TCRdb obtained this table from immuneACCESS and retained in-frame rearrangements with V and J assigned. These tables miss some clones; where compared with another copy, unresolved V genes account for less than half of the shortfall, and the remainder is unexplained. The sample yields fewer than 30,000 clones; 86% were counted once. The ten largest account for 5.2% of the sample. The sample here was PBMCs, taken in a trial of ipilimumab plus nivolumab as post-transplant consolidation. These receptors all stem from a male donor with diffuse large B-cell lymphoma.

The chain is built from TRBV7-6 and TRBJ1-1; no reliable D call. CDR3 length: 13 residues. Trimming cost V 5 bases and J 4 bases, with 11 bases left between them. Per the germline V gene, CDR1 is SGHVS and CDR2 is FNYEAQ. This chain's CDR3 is CASSPSFVTEAFF. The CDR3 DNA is TGTGCCAGCAGCCCTTCTTTTGTCACTGAAGCTTTCTTT.

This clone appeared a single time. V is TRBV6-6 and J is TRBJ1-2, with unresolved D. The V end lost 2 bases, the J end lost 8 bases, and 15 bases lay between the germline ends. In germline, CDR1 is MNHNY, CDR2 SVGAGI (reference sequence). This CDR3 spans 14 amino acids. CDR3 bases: TGTGCCAGCAGTTACGAGGGTCTCATGGGCGGCTACACCTTC. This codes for CASSYEGLMGGYTF.

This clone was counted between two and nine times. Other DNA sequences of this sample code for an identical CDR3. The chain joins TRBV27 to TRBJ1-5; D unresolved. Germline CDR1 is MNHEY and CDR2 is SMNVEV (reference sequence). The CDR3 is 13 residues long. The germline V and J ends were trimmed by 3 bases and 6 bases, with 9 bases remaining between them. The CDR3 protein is CASSFRQAQPQHF. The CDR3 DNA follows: TGTGCCAGCAGTTTCCGCCAGGCTCAGCCCCAGCATTTT.